The source of this TCR beta chain is a study of blood T cell repertoires in COVID-19. The protocol was immunoSEQ multiplex PCR, while the TCRdb copy is restricted to in-frame clones and leaves out a portion. Of 50,000 to 80,000 clones listed, approximately 80% are singletons. CDR3 size: 15 residues. Germline V gene data show CDR1 as KGHDR and CDR2 as SFDVKD. With 3 bases removed from V and 10 bases from J, the gap between germline ends came to 18 bases. J is TRBJ2-1 and V is TRBV24-1, with D perhaps TRBD2 (5 bases). The sequenced sample consisted of peripheral blood. This TCR was recovered from a man aged 55 to 70 with COVID-19, enrolled during active disease. CDR3 nucleotides: TGTGCCACCAGTGATCTGGACTCTCACGGAGGAGAGCAGTTCTTC. This codes for CATSDLDSHGGEQFF.